A selection of T cell receptor beta chains follows, all from one sample in a study of OX40 agonist ivuxolimab in advanced cancers. Profiled with immunoSEQ multiplex PCR; TCRdb holds only in-frame clones, not every one. This table holds tens of thousands of clones, around 90% found once. This specimen was CD4+ or CD8+ T cells sorted from blood, taken in a trial of the OX40 agonist ivuxolimab. The receptors here all came from an adult with an advanced solid tumor such as melanoma, head and neck, liver or kidney cancer. Both conserved end residues are part of each CDR3. The D gene is left open where the match is weak. Expanded clones get a size class; other rows say once, few or many, or leave the size out.

DNA: TGTGCCAGCAGTAACCAGGGACAGGGGGGCCATGAGCAGTTCTTC; CDR3: CASSNQGQGGHEQFF; V: TRBV2; size: .; J: TRBJ2-1; D: TRBD1
DNA: TGTGCCAGCAGCTTACTGCAGGGGGACCCGAGATTCACCGGGGAGCTGTTTTTT; CDR3: CASSLLQGDPRFTGELFF; V: TRBV7-2; size: once; J: TRBJ2-2; D: TRBD1
DNA: TGTGCCAGCAGCTTAGGTGGGGCCCCCTACGAGCAGTACTTC; CDR3: CASSLGGAPYEQYF; V: TRBV7-8; size: once; J: TRBJ2-7; D: .
DNA: TGTGCCAGCAGTTACCCACAAGGGATGGGCTACACCTTC; CDR3: CASSYPQGMGYTF; V: TRBV6-5; size: .; J: TRBJ1-2; D: .
DNA: TGTGCCAGCAGCCCAAACGACGGGGGTCAATACGAGCAGTACTTC; CDR3: CASSPNDGGQYEQYF; V: TRBV27; size: .; J: TRBJ2-7; D: .
DNA: TGTGCCAGCAGCAAAGACAGGGTACTTAGCGGAAACACCATATATTTT; CDR3: CASSKDRVLSGNTIYF; V: TRBV7-2; size: .; J: TRBJ1-3; D: TRBD1
DNA: TGTGCCAGCAGCCGTTCTCTATTACAGGGTTCGGGCGGGGAGCTGTTTTTT; CDR3: CASSRSLLQGSGGELFF; V: TRBV7-2; size: few; J: TRBJ2-2; D: .
DNA: TGCGCCAGCAGTCAATCAGTCAGGGAGCAGTACTTC; CDR3: CASSQSVREQYF; V: TRBV23-1; size: .; J: TRBJ2-7; D: .
DNA: TGTGCCAGCAGCCCCATCCGGGGGGGACGCTCCTACAATGAGCAGTTCTTC; CDR3: CASSPIRGGRSYNEQFF; V: TRBV9; size: .; J: TRBJ2-1; D: TRBD2
DNA: TGTGCCACCGGGGGAGCAACTAATGAAAAACTGTTTTTT; CDR3: CATGGATNEKLFF; V: TRBV2; size: .; J: TRBJ1-4; D: .
DNA: TGTGCCAGCAGCGGCCGTGGGACTAGCGGGAGTTATGAGCAGTTCTTC; CDR3: CASSGRGTSGSYEQFF; V: TRBV7-2; size: .; J: TRBJ2-1; D: TRBD2
DNA: TGTGCCAGCAGTGACCCGGGACGGTCGGTCCTGACTTTC; CDR3: CASSDPGRSVLTF; V: TRBV25-1; size: .; J: TRBJ2-6; D: .
DNA: TGTGCCAGTAGTATTTATCGAGGGGCCAACGTCCTGACTTTC; CDR3: CASSIYRGANVLTF; V: TRBV19; size: .; J: TRBJ2-6; D: .
DNA: TGTGCCAGTAGTATAGGCCTCCCGGGACTAGCGGGAGACTACGAGCAGTACTTC; CDR3: CASSIGLPGLAGDYEQYF; V: TRBV19; size: .; J: TRBJ2-7; D: TRBD2
DNA: TGTGCCAGCAGTACAGGACAGAATGAGAACACTGAAGCTTTCTTT; CDR3: CASSTGQNENTEAFF; V: TRBV6-6; size: .; J: TRBJ1-1; D: .
DNA: TGCAGTGCTGATATAACAGATACGCAGTATTTT; CDR3: CSADITDTQYF; V: TRBV20-1; size: once; J: TRBJ2-3; D: .
DNA: TGTGCCAGCTCACCACCGGTTAGCGGGAGGAAAGCCTACGAGCAGTACTTC; CDR3: CASSPPVSGRKAYEQYF; V: TRBV18; size: .; J: TRBJ2-7; D: TRBD2
DNA: TGCGCCAGCAGCTTGGTCGGCGGGGTTTCCTACAATGAGCAGTTCTTC; CDR3: CASSLVGGVSYNEQFF; V: TRBV5-1; size: .; J: TRBJ2-1; D: .
DNA: TGTGCCAGCAGCCCGCGAGGGACTAGCGGGCTGAAGCCCCAGTACTTC; CDR3: CASSPRGTSGLKPQYF; V: TRBV7-2; size: few; J: TRBJ2-5; D: TRBD2
DNA: TGTGCCAGCAGCTCCGGGTGGGGGACAAATGAAAAACTGTTTTTT; CDR3: CASSSGWGTNEKLFF; V: TRBV5-4; size: once; J: TRBJ1-4; D: .
DNA: TGTGCCAGCAGCGCGAACAGGGTGTCGGCAGAGACCCAGTACTTC; CDR3: CASSANRVSAETQYF; V: TRBV9; size: once; J: TRBJ2-5; D: .
DNA: TGTGCCAGTAGGGCGATGGGACAGGGCTATGGCTACACCTTC; CDR3: CASRAMGQGYGYTF; V: TRBV19; size: .; J: TRBJ1-2; D: TRBD1
DNA: TGTGCCAGCAGCGCGCTAGCGGGCCTTAGCACAGATACGCAGTATTTT; CDR3: CASSALAGLSTDTQYF; V: TRBV9; size: .; J: TRBJ2-3; D: TRBD2
DNA: TGTGCTAGTGGTTTTACAGGTTCTCTCTCTGGAAACACCATATATTTT; CDR3: CASGFTGSLSGNTIYF; V: TRBV12-5; size: .; J: TRBJ1-3; D: .
DNA: TGTGCCAGAAGCTTCATATGTTCTGGACTAGCGGGAGAACTTGGCGATGAGCAGTTCTTC; CDR3: CARSFICSGLAGELGDEQFF; V: TRBV5-3; size: .; J: TRBJ2-1; D: TRBD2
DNA: TGTGCCAGTAGTCCCCGGACAGGGAACACTGAAGCTTTCTTT; CDR3: CASSPRTGNTEAFF; V: TRBV19; size: few; J: TRBJ1-1; D: TRBD1
DNA: TGTGCCAGCAGAATCCAGACAAGTAACGGCAATCAGCCCCAGCATTTT; CDR3: CASRIQTSNGNQPQHF; V: TRBV28; size: .; J: TRBJ1-5; D: .
DNA: TGTGCCAGCAGCTTAGGGTCGGGGAGGGGGACCCAGTACTTC; CDR3: CASSLGSGRGTQYF; V: TRBV7-6; size: .; J: TRBJ2-5; D: TRBD2
DNA: TGTGCCAGCAGCGGCACTAGCGGTAGTCAAGAGACCCAGTACTTC; CDR3: CASSGTSGSQETQYF; V: TRBV28; size: .; J: TRBJ2-5; D: TRBD2
DNA: TGTGCCAGCAGGACGGACATCAATCAGCCCCAGCATTTT; CDR3: CASRTDINQPQHF; V: TRBV2; size: .; J: TRBJ1-5; D: .
DNA: TGTGCCATCAGCGAAGGACAGGGGGCTAATGAGCAGTTCTTC; CDR3: CAISEGQGANEQFF; V: TRBV10-3; size: .; J: TRBJ2-1; D: TRBD1
DNA: TGTGCCAGCAGCCAATTGACAGGGAGCACAGATACGCAGTATTTT; CDR3: CASSQLTGSTDTQYF; V: TRBV14; size: .; J: TRBJ2-3; D: TRBD1
DNA: TGTGCCTGGAGTCCCCGCGGAGGGGAAGGGCAGCCCCAGCATTTT; CDR3: CAWSPRGGEGQPQHF; V: TRBV30; size: .; J: TRBJ1-5; D: .
DNA: TGTGCCGCGCAACAGGGTATTAACTATGGCTACACCTTC; CDR3: CAAQQGINYGYTF; V: TRBV19; size: .; J: TRBJ1-2; D: .
DNA: TGTGCCAGCAGCTTGAGCGGGAGTAGGGAGACCCAGTACTTC; CDR3: CASSLSGSRETQYF; V: TRBV7-6; size: .; J: TRBJ2-5; D: TRBD2
DNA: TGTGCCAGCAGCAAACGGACAGGGCAGGTAGATCAGCCCCAGCATTTT; CDR3: CASSKRTGQVDQPQHF; V: TRBV7-2; size: .; J: TRBJ1-5; D: TRBD1
DNA: TGTGCCAGCAAAGACGCCCAAGTGGGCAATCAGCCCCAGCATTTT; CDR3: CASKDAQVGNQPQHF; V: TRBV2; size: .; J: TRBJ1-5; D: .
DNA: TGTGCCAGCTCACAAACTAGCGGGAATAACAATGAGCAGTTCTTC; CDR3: CASSQTSGNNNEQFF; V: TRBV18; size: .; J: TRBJ2-1; D: TRBD2
DNA: TGTGCCAGCTCACCACGTACGGGAGGGACAGATACGCAGTATTTT; CDR3: CASSPRTGGTDTQYF; V: TRBV18; size: .; J: TRBJ2-3; D: TRBD2
DNA: TGTGCCACCAGCAGAGATGGGGTGGGTGAGCAGTACTTC; CDR3: CATSRDGVGEQYF; V: TRBV15; size: .; J: TRBJ2-7; D: .
DNA: TGTGCCAGCAGCTTAGATTCAAACACCATATATTTT; CDR3: CASSLDSNTIYF; V: TRBV11-3; size: .; J: TRBJ1-3; D: .
DNA: TGTGCCAGCAGTGAAGAGAAGTCAGCGGGAGGGCACTACGAGCAGTACTTC; CDR3: CASSEEKSAGGHYEQYF; V: TRBV2; size: .; J: TRBJ2-7; D: TRBD2
DNA: TGTGCCAGCAGCGAGACAGGGGGCGGTAATCAGCCCCAGCATTTT; CDR3: CASSETGGGNQPQHF; V: TRBV2; size: .; J: TRBJ1-5; D: TRBD1
DNA: TGCGCCAGCAGCCAACTCGAGGGTGGGGATTCCTACGAGCAGTACTTC; CDR3: CASSQLEGGDSYEQYF; V: TRBV4-3; size: .; J: TRBJ2-7; D: .
DNA: TGCAGTGCTGGCTATCAGTCTGAAGCTTTCTTT; CDR3: CSAGYQSEAFF; V: TRBV20-1; size: .; J: TRBJ1-1; D: .
DNA: TGTGCCAGCAGCAATCCAGGGGACTATGGCTACACCTTC; CDR3: CASSNPGDYGYTF; V: TRBV4-2; size: once; J: TRBJ1-2; D: .
DNA: TGTGCCAGCCTGGGACAGTCCTACAATGAGCAGTTCTTC; CDR3: CASLGQSYNEQFF; V: TRBV7-2; size: .; J: TRBJ2-1; D: TRBD1
DNA: TGTGCCAGCAGCCTCCAAGAGACCCAGTACTTC; CDR3: CASSLQETQYF; V: TRBV5-4; size: .; J: TRBJ2-5; D: .
DNA: TGTGCCAGCAGGAGGCAGAACTCTGGGGCCAACGTCCTGACTTTC; CDR3: CASRRQNSGANVLTF; V: TRBV9; size: .; J: TRBJ2-6; D: .
DNA: TGCGCCAGCAGCTCGGGTGGAGGGGGTGACGAGCAGTACTTC; CDR3: CASSSGGGGDEQYF; V: TRBV5-1; size: .; J: TRBJ2-7; D: .
DNA: TGTGCCAGCAGCTTAACGACACATGGGGACAGGGTAAAAGAGACCCAGTACTTC; CDR3: CASSLTTHGDRVKETQYF; V: TRBV7-9; size: .; J: TRBJ2-5; D: TRBD1
DNA: TGTGCCAGCAGCCGATATGCCGGGACAGGGGACAATGAGCAGTTCTTC; CDR3: CASSRYAGTGDNEQFF; V: TRBV27; size: .; J: TRBJ2-1; D: TRBD1
DNA: TGTGCCACCAGAAATGGGGGAAATGAAAAACTGTTTTTT; CDR3: CATRNGGNEKLFF; V: TRBV15; size: .; J: TRBJ1-4; D: .
DNA: TGTGCCTGGAGTTCGGGACTAGCCCACACAGATACGCAGTATTTT; CDR3: CAWSSGLAHTDTQYF; V: TRBV30; size: .; J: TRBJ2-3; D: TRBD2
DNA: TGTGCCAGCAGTTACTCGACAGGGACCTACGAGCAGTACTTC; CDR3: CASSYSTGTYEQYF; V: TRBV6-6; size: .; J: TRBJ2-7; D: TRBD1
DNA: TGCAGCGTTGAGGGTAGCTTTACGCAGTATTTT; CDR3: CSVEGSFTQYF; V: TRBV29-1; size: .; J: TRBJ2-3; D: .
DNA: TGTGCCAGTAGTATTAAGGCGGGAGGGTTAGATACGCAGTATTTT; CDR3: CASSIKAGGLDTQYF; V: TRBV19; size: .; J: TRBJ2-3; D: TRBD2
DNA: TGTGCCAGCTCACCACGGTCAGGGGAGTACAATGAGCAGTTCTTC; CDR3: CASSPRSGEYNEQFF; V: TRBV18; size: .; J: TRBJ2-1; D: .
DNA: TGTGCCAGCAGCTTAGAGGAGACCCAGTACTTC; CDR3: CASSLEETQYF; V: TRBV11-3; size: .; J: TRBJ2-5; D: .